The clone carrying this T cell receptor (beta chain) occurred once. Its antigen is still unknown. Germline V CDR1 and CDR2: MNHNS, SASEGT. This CDR3 spans 15 amino acids. V was cut by 0 bases and J by 4 bases, with 10 bases left in between. The repertoire was sequenced with immunoSEQ multiplex PCR; TCRdb's copy has only in-frame clones and lacks some. The data contain under 30,000 clones, 60% to 85% of them singletons. This sample was taken from a study of graft-versus-host responses after intestinal transplantation. Across the study: Multivisceral, liver-intestinal, or isolated intestinal transplants were performed in recipients.

Study results and limitations: Allografts of patients with graft-donor T cell macrochimerism showed high graft-versus-host to host-versus-graft clone ratios. The recipient marrow held GvH clones, and some of them showed up first in ileum or blood. Peak levels of circulating GvH clones tracked with early post-transplant HvG declines.

Processed graft tissue released its intraepithelial and lamina propria lymphocytes. Specimen: ileum tissue, collected 98 days after intestinal transplantation. This chain uses TRBV6-1 with TRBJ1-3; D might be TRBD1 (5 bases). The clonotype comes from a human patient who received an intestinal transplant, so some T cells may come from the graft donor. Here the CDR3 reads CASSEARGVGNTIYF. CDR3 DNA sequence: TGTGCCAGCAGTGAAGCGCGAGGGGTGGGAAACACCATATATTTT.